This T cell receptor beta chain was retrieved from a study of glioma-infiltrating T cells after dendritic cell vaccination. For the study at large: Glioblastoma patients came from Phase I and II dendritic cell vaccination trials.

The CDR3 runs 12 residues. The germline V and J ends were trimmed by 0 bases and 9 bases, with 12 bases remaining between them. CDR1 GTSNPN and CDR2 SVGIG come from the germline V gene (reference sequence). The method was immunoSEQ multiplex PCR; TCRdb's version includes in-frame clones alone and lacks a portion of them. Of over 55,000 clones listed, just under 85% are singletons. Stated time point: after dendritic cell vaccination, including at tumor progression/relapse. Of note for this clone: What it binds is unknown.

Regarding the study as a whole: Complete blood and tumor specimen sets were limited to few patients.

Sequenced here: blood, sampled after dendritic cell vaccination. This rearrangement joins TRBV30 to TRBJ2-7, with D unresolved. This TCR came from a human donor with glioblastoma. Here the CDR3 DNA reads TGTGCCTGGAGTGTATCCAGGCTGGTGCAGTACTTC. Translation gives CAWSVSRLVQYF.